A selection of T cell receptor beta chains follows, all from one sample in a study of blood T cell repertoires in COVID-19. Repertoires were generated with immunoSEQ multiplex PCR, while TCRdb's copy carries only in-frame clones and drops some. The sample lists tens of thousands of clones, 88% occurring once. Sequenced input: peripheral blood. These receptors all come from a human donor in a cohort sampled during active COVID-19. Both conserved end residues are part of each CDR3. D genes are given only for firm matches. Expanded clones are given a class, and other clones once, few, many or no size at all.

d_gene: TRBD2; v_gene: TRBV4-2; j_gene: TRBJ2-2; abundance: .; CDR3nt: TGTGCCAGCAGCCGGGCTAGCGGGGTAGACACCGGGGAGCTGTTTTTT; CDR3aa: CASSRASGVDTGELFF
d_gene: TRBD1; v_gene: TRBV7-2; j_gene: TRBJ2-5; abundance: .; CDR3nt: TGTGCCAGCAGCCCCCCCGGGACAGGGTTCCAAGAGACCCAGTACTTC; CDR3aa: CASSPPGTGFQETQYF
d_gene: .; v_gene: TRBV30; j_gene: TRBJ1-5; abundance: .; CDR3nt: TGTGCCTGGAGTGTAGCGGCAGCCCAGCCCCAGCATTTT; CDR3aa: CAWSVAAAQPQHF
d_gene: TRBD1; v_gene: TRBV5-4; j_gene: TRBJ2-7; abundance: .; CDR3nt: TGTGCCAGCAGCTCGGGTAGGGGGCCGAGGAGCTCCTACGAGCAGTACTTC; CDR3aa: CASSSGRGPRSSYEQYF
d_gene: .; v_gene: TRBV28; j_gene: TRBJ2-7; abundance: .; CDR3nt: TGTGCCAGCACGCCAGGGGGGTCCTACGAGCAGTACTTC; CDR3aa: CASTPGGSYEQYF
d_gene: TRBD2; v_gene: TRBV19; j_gene: TRBJ2-1; abundance: .; CDR3nt: TGTGCCAGTAGTAATCTAGCGGATCCCTACAATGAGCAGTTCTTC; CDR3aa: CASSNLADPYNEQFF
d_gene: .; v_gene: TRBV7-8; j_gene: TRBJ2-2; abundance: medium-sized; CDR3nt: TGTGCCAGCAGCGTTAACGGTCCCGGGGAGCTGTTTTTT; CDR3aa: CASSVNGPGELFF
d_gene: TRBD1; v_gene: TRBV18; j_gene: TRBJ2-7; abundance: .; CDR3nt: TGTGCCAGCTCACCGGACAGGGGGGTTCCCTACGAGCAGTACTTC; CDR3aa: CASSPDRGVPYEQYF
d_gene: .; v_gene: TRBV7-9; j_gene: TRBJ2-5; abundance: .; CDR3nt: TGTGCCAGCACCCGGGGGAGTGACGAGACCCAGTACTTC; CDR3aa: CASTRGSDETQYF
d_gene: TRBD2; v_gene: TRBV5-1; j_gene: TRBJ2-1; abundance: .; CDR3nt: TGCGCCAGCAGCTTGAGCCTAGCGGGAGGGCCGGGCTCCTACAATGAGCAGTTCTTC; CDR3aa: CASSLSLAGGPGSYNEQFF
d_gene: .; v_gene: TRBV4-2; j_gene: TRBJ1-6; abundance: .; CDR3nt: TGTGCCAGCAGCCAAGAAGGAGGATCACCCCTCCACTTT; CDR3aa: CASSQEGGSPLHF
d_gene: TRBD1; v_gene: TRBV11-2; j_gene: TRBJ1-2; abundance: .; CDR3nt: TGTGCCAGCAGTCCGGGACAGGGTGTTTCTTACACCTTC; CDR3aa: CASSPGQGVSYTF
d_gene: TRBD1; v_gene: TRBV5-1; j_gene: TRBJ1-1; abundance: .; CDR3nt: TGCGCCAGCAGCTACGACAGGGCCCCAAGTTATTTT; CDR3aa: CASSYDRAPSYF
d_gene: TRBD1; v_gene: TRBV7-2; j_gene: TRBJ2-5; abundance: .; CDR3nt: TGTGCCAGCAGCTTAGTCGGGCAGGGGGCCGCAGAGACCCAGTACTTC; CDR3aa: CASSLVGQGAAETQYF
d_gene: .; v_gene: TRBV27; j_gene: TRBJ2-1; abundance: .; CDR3nt: TGTGCCAGCAGCACGCACAGGGTTTACTCCTACAATGAGCAGTTCTTC; CDR3aa: CASSTHRVYSYNEQFF
d_gene: TRBD1; v_gene: TRBV5-4; j_gene: TRBJ2-5; abundance: .; CDR3nt: TGTGCCAGCAGCTGGGACAGGGGGGAGACCCAGTACTTC; CDR3aa: CASSWDRGETQYF
d_gene: .; v_gene: TRBV11-2; j_gene: TRBJ1-6; abundance: .; CDR3nt: TGTGCCAGCAGCCCTCCCACAGGGTCTAATTCACCCCTCCACTTT; CDR3aa: CASSPPTGSNSPLHF
d_gene: TRBD2; v_gene: TRBV7-3; j_gene: TRBJ2-1; abundance: few; CDR3nt: TGTGCCAGCAGCTCCAAAGCGGGGGGGCGAACTGAGCAGTTCTTC; CDR3aa: CASSSKAGGRTEQFF
d_gene: .; v_gene: TRBV9; j_gene: TRBJ2-1; abundance: once; CDR3nt: TGTGCCAGCAGCGTAGGACAGGCTCGGGTTGGCGCCTACAATGAGCAGTTCTTC; CDR3aa: CASSVGQARVGAYNEQFF
d_gene: TRBD1; v_gene: TRBV5-6; j_gene: TRBJ1-6; abundance: .; CDR3nt: TGTGCCAGCAGCTCGGGGACAGGTGATGATTCACCCCTCCACTTT; CDR3aa: CASSSGTGDDSPLHF
d_gene: TRBD1; v_gene: TRBV7-9; j_gene: TRBJ1-2; abundance: .; CDR3nt: TGTGCCAGCAGCCGCTTTTCACAGGGGGCTAACTATGGCTACACCTTC; CDR3aa: CASSRFSQGANYGYTF
d_gene: .; v_gene: TRBV5-1; j_gene: TRBJ2-7; abundance: once; CDR3nt: TGCGCCAGCAGCTTGGAGGCTAGCCCTAGGTACGAGCAGTACTTC; CDR3aa: CASSLEASPRYEQYF
d_gene: TRBD2; v_gene: TRBV18; j_gene: TRBJ2-5; abundance: .; CDR3nt: TGTGCCAGCTCACCGGGACTACAAGAGACCCAGTACTTC; CDR3aa: CASSPGLQETQYF
d_gene: TRBD1; v_gene: TRBV27; j_gene: TRBJ1-4; abundance: .; CDR3nt: TGTGCCAGCCGTCCCTTGACAGGGCCTAATGAAAAACTGTTTTTT; CDR3aa: CASRPLTGPNEKLFF